This T cell receptor (beta chain) was captured in a study of T cells in Graves' hyperthyroidism and ophthalmopathy. Amplified regions were TCR beta CDR3 sequences from RNA transcripts. RT-PCR in the first round (using the HTBI primer set) targeted the TCR CDR3. TCRdb re-derived calls from the multiplex PCR reads in MiXCR, one entry per CDR3 protein. The sample carries around 540,000 distinct CDR3 sequences, about 16% recorded once. PBMCs were obtained from about 9.9 ml fresh peripheral blood. Germline lookup yields CDR1 MNHNS and CDR2 SASEGT. This CDR3 has 12 residues. With V trimmed by 7 bases and J by 7 bases, 6 bases remained unmatched.

The sequence came from a young woman with Graves' ophthalmopathy. The chain joins TRBV6-1 to TRBJ2-5, with TRBD1 identical over 7 bases. Material for sequencing was blood. CDR3 nucleotides: TGTGCCAGCACCTCGGGACAGCCGACCCAGTACTTC. It translates to CASTSGQPTQYF.